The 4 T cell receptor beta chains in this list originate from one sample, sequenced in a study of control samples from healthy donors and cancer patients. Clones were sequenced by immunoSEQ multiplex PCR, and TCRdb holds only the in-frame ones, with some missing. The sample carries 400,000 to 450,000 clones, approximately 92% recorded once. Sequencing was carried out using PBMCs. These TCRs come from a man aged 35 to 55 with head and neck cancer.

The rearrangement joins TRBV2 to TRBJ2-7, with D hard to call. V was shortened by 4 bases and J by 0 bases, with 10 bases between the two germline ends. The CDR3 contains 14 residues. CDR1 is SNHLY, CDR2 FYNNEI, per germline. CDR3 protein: CASSVAVSSYEQYF. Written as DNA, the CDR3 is TGTGCCAGCAGTGTCGCGGTTAGCTCCTACGAGCAGTACTTC.

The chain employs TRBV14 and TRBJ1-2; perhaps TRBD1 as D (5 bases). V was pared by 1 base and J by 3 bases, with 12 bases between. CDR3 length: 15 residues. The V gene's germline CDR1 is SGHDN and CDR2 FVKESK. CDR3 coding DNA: TGTGCCAGCAGCCAAGGACGAGGGGACGACTATGGCTACACCTTC. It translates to CASSQGRGDDYGYTF.

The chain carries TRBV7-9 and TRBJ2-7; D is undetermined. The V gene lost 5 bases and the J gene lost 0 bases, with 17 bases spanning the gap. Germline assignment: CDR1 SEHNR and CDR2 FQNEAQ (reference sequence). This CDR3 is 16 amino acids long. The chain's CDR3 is CASSHGPYFNSYEQYF. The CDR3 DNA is TGTGCCAGCAGCCACGGGCCGTACTTTAACTCCTACGAGCAGTACTTC.

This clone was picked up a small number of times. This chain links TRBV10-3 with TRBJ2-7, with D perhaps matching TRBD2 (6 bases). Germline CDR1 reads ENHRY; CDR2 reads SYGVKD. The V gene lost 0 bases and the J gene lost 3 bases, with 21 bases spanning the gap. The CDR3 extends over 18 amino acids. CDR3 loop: CAISESAGAGRINYEQYF. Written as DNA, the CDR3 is TGTGCCATCAGTGAGTCTGCTGGGGCGGGAAGGATCAACTACGAGCAGTACTTC.